This section outlines one T cell receptor (beta chain) sequence together with its context. The junction shows a germline mismatch at one end, possibly a read error. The data stem from a study of T cell changes during pregnancy in multiple sclerosis. Some clones are missing from TCRdb's copy, which holds only in-frame ones; the method was immunoSEQ multiplex PCR. The profile covers 30,000 to 45,000 clones, with roughly 94% appearing a single time and roughly 0.46% taken by the ten largest. Germline loops: CDR1 LNHDA, CDR2 SQIVND (reference sequence). The CDR3 has 13 amino acids. The V gene is TRBV19, the J gene TRBJ1-2; D is undetermined. This receptor was obtained from a female donor with multiple sclerosis, enrolled in a pregnancy study. Sequencing used CD4+ T cells from peripheral blood mononuclear cells, obtained after pregnancy. CDR3 bases: TGTGCCAATAGTATAGATGTGACTAGAGGCTACACCTTC. It encodes CANSIDVTRGYTF.